The 16 T cell receptor beta chains in this list originate from one sample, sequenced in a study of blood T cell repertoires in COVID-19. Clones were sequenced by immunoSEQ multiplex PCR, and TCRdb holds only the in-frame ones, with some missing. The table lists about 71,000 clones, about 80% of them singletons, with 12% to 15% in the top ten. Sequences were obtained from peripheral blood. The receptors derive from an elderly woman with acute or convalescent COVID-19.

V and J are TRBV4-2 and TRBJ2-7, with a possible D match to TRBD2 (5 bases). Trimming left V 1 base short and J 0 bases short, with 16 bases between. The CDR3 runs to 17 residues. The germline V gene encodes CDR1 LGHNA and CDR2 YNFKEQ. This CDR3 is CASSQGFTRVGSYEQYF. DNA for the CDR3: TGTGCCAGCAGCCAAGGGTTTACGCGGGTGGGCTCCTACGAGCAGTACTTC.

To note about this clone: Other DNA sequences in this specimen translate into the identical CDR3. The chain uses TRBV7-2 and TRBJ2-4; D may be TRBD2 (5 bases). Trimming stripped 1 base from V and 7 bases from J, with 11 bases between. The CDR3 is 14 residues long. Germline lookup yields CDR1 SGHTA and CDR2 FQGNSA. The CDR3 region has the DNA TGTGCCAGCAGCTTAGGTGGAGGACGGAACATTCAGTACTTC. Its translation: CASSLGGGRNIQYF. The full variable domain, its missing parts supplied by reference TRBV7-2 and TRBJ2-4, is GAGVSQSPSNKVTEKGKDVELRCDPISGHTALYWYRQSLGQGLEFLIYFQGNSAPDKSGLPSDRFSAERTGGSVSTLTIQRTQQEDSAVYLCASSLGGGRNIQYFGAGTRLSVL.

V and J are TRBV3-1 (or the pseudogene TRBV3-2) and TRBJ2-1, with D perhaps TRBD2 (7 bases). The CDR3 runs to 15 residues. V was shortened by 3 bases and J by 6 bases, with 15 bases between the two germline ends. Germline V lookup: CDR1 LGHDT, CDR2 YNNKEL (reference sequence). The CDR3, as DNA: TGTGCCAGCAGCCAGATGGGCGGGGGCCCCAATGAGCAGTTCTTC. Its translation is CASSQMGGGPNEQFF.

This clone was counted a single time. This chain connects TRBV19 to TRBJ1-5; 9 bases line up with TRBD1. V lost 2 bases and J lost 7; bases outside the gene matches: 12. Germline V gene lookup returns CDR1 LNHDA and CDR2 SQIVND (reference sequence). This CDR3 has 17 amino acids. Written as DNA, the CDR3 is TGTGCCAGTAGTATATCCCACTTCGGACAGGGGAGACAGCCCCAGCATTTT. This sequence encodes CASSISHFGQGRQPQHF.

V and J are TRBV5-6 and TRBJ2-4; 8 bases match TRBD1. Germline CDR1 SGHDT, CDR2 YYEEEE. V dropped 0 bases and J dropped 3; count of bases not matched to a gene: 2. The CDR3 loop spans 15 amino acids. The CDR3, as DNA: TGTGCCAGCAGCTTGGCGACAGGGGACAAAAACATTCAGTACTTC. Translated: CASSLATGDKNIQYF.

The genes are TRBV7-9 and TRBJ2-2; 14 bases line up with TRBD2. V shed 4 bases, J shed 6 bases, and the junction held 4 bases outside the gene matches. CDR3 length: 16 residues. Germline assignment: CDR1 SEHNR and CDR2 FQNEAQ (reference sequence). CDR3 loop: CASSSRLAGGPGELFF. The CDR3 DNA reads TGTGCCAGCAGCTCGAGACTAGCGGGAGGGCCCGGGGAGCTGTTTTTT.

This chain joins TRBV9 and TRBJ2-7, with D maybe TRBD2 (5 bases). CDR1 SGDLS and CDR2 YYNGEE come from the germline V gene. The V end was cut by 4 bases, the J end by 4 bases, with 15 bases between. The CDR3 is 14 amino acids. The CDR3 region has the DNA TGTGCCAGCAGCCCAGAGGGCTTCCCGTACGAGCAGTACTTC. Amino acids: CASSPEGFPYEQYF.

This rearrangement joins TRBV4-1 to TRBJ2-7; TRBD2 aligns across 13 bases. CDR1 and CDR2 from the germline V gene are MGHRA and YSYEKL. CDR3 length: 18 amino acids. V shed 1 base, J shed 5 bases, and the junction held 11 bases outside the gene matches. DNA for the CDR3: TGCGCCAGCAGCCAAGGACTAGCGGGAGGATATGGGGCCCACGAGCAGTACTTC. This sequence encodes CASSQGLAGGYGAHEQYF.

This clone came up a few times. This chain uses TRBV6-5 with TRBJ2-7; no firm D call. Trimming removed 8 bases at V and 4 bases at J, with 18 bases between. Germline lookup yields CDR1 MNHEY and CDR2 SVGAGI. This CDR3 comprises 14 residues. As DNA, the CDR3 is TGTGCCAGCCTTGCTCCGGGTCCGTTTTACGAGCAGTACTTC. Residues: CASLAPGPFYEQYF.

This clone was detected a few times. This chain uses TRBV6-2 or TRBV6-3 with TRBJ2-7; D unresolved. Germline V CDR1 and CDR2: MNHEY, SVGEGT. The CDR3 totals 12 residues. Trimming shortened V by 0 bases and J by 4 bases, and 4 bases separated the two germline ends. CDR3 nucleotides: TGTGCCAGCAGTTACTCTGCGTACGAGCAGTACTTC. Translation gives CASSYSAYEQYF.

This rearrangement joins TRBV7-9 to TRBJ2-7, with D possibly matching TRBD1 (6 bases). CDR3 size: 15 residues. V was pared by 1 base and J by 2 bases, with 12 bases between. Looked up from germline, CDR1 is SEHNR and CDR2 is FQNEAQ (reference sequence). The CDR3 loop is CASSLGGGVTYEQYF. The CDR3 coding sequence is TGTGCCAGCAGCTTAGGAGGGGGAGTAACCTACGAGCAGTACTTC.

The chain recombines TRBV7-8 with TRBJ2-7, with TRBD2 as a possible D gene (5 bases). CDR1 SGHVS and CDR2 FQNEAQ come from the germline V gene. The CDR3 has 13 residues. Trimming removed 5 bases at V and 9 bases at J, with 17 bases between. CDR3 in amino acids: CASSRQSGEGQYF. In DNA form, the CDR3 reads TGTGCCAGCAGCCGACAATCCGGGGAAGGGCAGTACTTC.

The chain uses TRBV7-2 and TRBJ2-1; D call uncertain. Trimming stripped 3 bases from V and 2 bases from J, with 5 bases between. The CDR3 length is 13 residues. Germline CDR1 is SGHTA and CDR2 is FQGNSA. CDR3 residues: CASSFRAYNEQFF. The CDR3 DNA is TGTGCCAGCAGCTTTCGGGCCTACAATGAGCAGTTCTTC.

The CDR3 bases are TGCAGCGGTGGACAGGGCGAAGAGACCCAGTACTTC. Protein sequence: CSGGQGEETQYF. This rearrangement joins TRBV29-1 to TRBJ2-5; 8 bases line up with TRBD1. Germline trimming cut 7 bases from V and 3 bases from J; bases unmatched to any gene: 4. Germline V gene lookup returns CDR1 SQVTM and CDR2 ANQGSEA. CDR3 length: 12 residues.

The chain links TRBV2 to TRBJ1-4; a possible D gene is TRBD1 (5 bases). V shed 6 bases and J shed 8 bases, with 25 bases lying between them. The CDR3 has 17 amino acids. From germline, CDR1 is SNHLY and CDR2 FYNNEI. The CDR3 DNA is TGTGCCAGCAGGAATTCGGGACTCCCCCGTGGGCGAGAAAAACTGTTTTTT. Protein sequence: CASRNSGLPRGREKLFF.

This rearrangement joins TRBV5-1 to TRBJ2-1; 14 bases fit TRBD2. This CDR3 is 17 amino acids long. Germline V gives CDR1 SGHRS, CDR2 YFSETQ. The junction had 6 bases not matched to a gene; V was cut back by 4 bases and J by 3 bases. The CDR3 region is CASSLGTSGSLYNEQFF. CDR3 nucleotide sequence: TGCGCCAGCAGCCTGGGGACTAGCGGGAGCCTCTACAATGAGCAGTTCTTC.